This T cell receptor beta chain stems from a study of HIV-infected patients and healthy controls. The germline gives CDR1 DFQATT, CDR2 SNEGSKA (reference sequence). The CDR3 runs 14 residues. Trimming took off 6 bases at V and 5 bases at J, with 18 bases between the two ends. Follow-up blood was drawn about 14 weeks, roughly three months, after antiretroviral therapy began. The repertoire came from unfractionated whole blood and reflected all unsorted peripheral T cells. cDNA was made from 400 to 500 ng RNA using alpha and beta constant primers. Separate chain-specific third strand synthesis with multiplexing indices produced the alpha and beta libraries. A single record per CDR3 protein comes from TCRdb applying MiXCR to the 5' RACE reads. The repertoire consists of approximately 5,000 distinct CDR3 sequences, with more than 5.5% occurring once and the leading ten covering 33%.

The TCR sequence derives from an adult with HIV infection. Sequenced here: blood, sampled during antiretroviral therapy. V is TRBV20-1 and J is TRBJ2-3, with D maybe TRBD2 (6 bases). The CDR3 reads CSAPPIRGIDTQYF. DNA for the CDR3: TGCAGTGCACCCCCCATACGGGGGATAGATACGCAGTATTTT.